Here is one T cell receptor (beta chain) with its context. Its antigen is unidentified. Genomic DNA per cell subset filled all wells of several immunoSEQ plates. In the authors' workflow: Owing to the provision of junction-only sequences devoid of quality scores by immunoSEQ, filtering differed. Clones were read by immunoSEQ multiplex PCR, and TCRdb kept only the in-frame ones, dropping some. Clone size and V and J calls were adopted from that table, with D and trimming inferred from the DNA. Among some 2,000,000 clones listed, around 95% were seen once. The data stem from a study of shared clonotypes between healthy human individuals. Study-wide results and caveats: Sampling involved blood alone; tissue repertoires likely differ. Rarefaction exposed incomplete sorted-subset sequencing despite large depth.

Germline V CDR1 and CDR2: SGHDT, YYEEEE. Trimming stripped 1 base from V and 2 bases from J, with 7 bases between. The CDR3 runs to 13 residues. The rearrangement uses TRBV5-6 and TRBJ2-7, with unresolved D. This clonotype was sampled from a man younger than 35 in good health. Source material: naive CD4+ T cells sorted from blood. Subset in this sample: CD45RA+ positively selected. CDR3 sequence (DNA): TGTGCCAGCAGCTTGCAAGGGACCTACGAGCAGTACTTC. Translating it yields CASSLQGTYEQYF.